These 9 T cell receptor beta chains were sequenced from one sample in a study of cytomegalovirus exposure and HLA in healthy donors. The PCR was carried out with 60 Vbeta primers and 13 Jbeta primers. Sequenced by immunoSEQ multiplex PCR; TCRdb stores in-frame clones only, minus some. The sample carries 95,000 to 150,000 clones, approximately 84% recorded once. The sample consisted of PBMCs. These receptors were obtained from a man aged 50 to 60 in good health and CMV-seronegative.

The chain's CDR3 is CSVDSRGDNYGYTF. The CDR3 DNA reads TGCAGCGTTGACTCTCGGGGGGACAACTATGGCTACACCTTC. V gene TRBV29-1 combines with J gene TRBJ1-2, with TRBD1 as a possible D gene (5 bases). The CDR3 covers 14 residues. Germline loops: CDR1 SQVTM, CDR2 ANQGSEA. Trimming removed 3 bases at V and 2 bases at J, with 13 bases between.

This clone was seen only a few times. The chain employs TRBV30 and TRBJ2-3; D is possibly TRBD2 (5 bases). The V end lost 4 bases, the J end lost 3 bases, and 11 bases lay between the germline ends. The germline CDR1 and CDR2 sequences are GTSNPN and SVGIG (reference sequence). The CDR3 sequence is 13 residues long. CDR3 DNA: TGTGCCTGGAAACGGGGATTGACAGATACGCAGTATTTT. Its protein is CAWKRGLTDTQYF.

This sequence joins TRBV7-8 and TRBJ1-5; TRBD1 matches at 7 bases. This CDR3 region has 14 residues. V shed 3 bases and J 6 bases; nucleotides not matched to a gene: 5. The germline gives CDR1 SGHVS, CDR2 FQNEAQ. DNA for the CDR3: TGTGCCAGCAGCTTCGACAGGGAACGTCAGCCCCAGCATTTT. This encodes CASSFDRERQPQHF.

The chain recombines TRBV6-1 with TRBJ2-1, with D perhaps matching TRBD2 (6 bases). V lost 8 bases to trimming and J lost 4 bases, with 12 bases between them. The CDR3 sequence is 13 residues long. The V gene's germline CDR1 is MNHNS and CDR2 SASEGT. The CDR3 reads CASSGLSYNEQFF. The CDR3 region has the DNA TGTGCCAGCTCGGGACTTTCGTACAATGAGCAGTTCTTC.

This clone has a single count. The chain carries TRBV6-6 and TRBJ1-4; the match to TRBD1 covers 10 bases. CDR1 is MNHNY, CDR2 SVGAGI, per germline (reference sequence). This CDR3 contains 14 residues. The V and J ends lost 4 bases and 7 bases, in that order; junction bases with no gene match: 3. The DNA for the CDR3 is TGTGCCAGCAGTTCGGACAGGGGGGGTGAAAAACTGTTTTTT. This codes for CASSSDRGGEKLFF.

This rearrangement joins TRBV7-3 to TRBJ2-7; 8 positions match TRBD2. Germline V gives CDR1 SGHTA, CDR2 FQGTGA. CDR3 length: 15 residues. Trimming removed 1 base from V and 4 bases from J; junction bases left unmatched: 6. This chain's CDR3 is CASSLIGGGVYEQYF. CDR3 DNA: TGTGCCAGCAGCTTAATCGGGGGGGGCGTTTACGAGCAGTACTTC.

The rearrangement links TRBV10-1 to TRBJ2-7, with 7 bases lining up with TRBD2. CDR3 length: 19 amino acids. The ends lost 0 bases at V and 3 bases at J; junction bases unmatched: 17. CDR1 WNHNN and CDR2 SYGVQD come from the germline V gene (reference sequence). CDR3 sequence: CASSESKGLAVLRSYEQYF. Written as DNA, the CDR3 is TGCGCCAGCAGTGAGTCAAAGGGGCTAGCGGTACTGAGGAGCTACGAGCAGTACTTC.

This clone has just a few counts. This chain connects TRBV6-5 to TRBJ2-7, with no clear D. CDR1 is MNHEY, CDR2 SVGAGI, per germline. The CDR3 loop spans 11 amino acids. Trimming removed 2 bases at V and 4 bases at J, with 3 bases between. The CDR3 coding sequence is TGTGCCAGCAGTTACCTGTACGAGCAGTACTTC. Translated: CASSYLYEQYF.

The chain uses TRBV21-1 and TRBJ2-4; the table's TRBD2 call for D was not verified on the DNA. TRBV21-1 is termed a pseudogene. CDR3 length: 15 residues. CDR3 in DNA: TGTGCCAGCAGCCCCCCCGAGGGTGTTAACAACATTCAGTACTTC. It translates to CASSPPEGVNNIQYF.